This T cell receptor beta chain was sequenced during a study of blood T cell repertoires in COVID-19. Study as a whole: Collection of acute and convalescent COVID-19 samples took place in the United States, Italy and Spain.

Method: immunoSEQ multiplex PCR; TCRdb's copy keeps in-frame clones and lacks some. The sample holds 82,000 or so clones, approximately 90% seen once. The study recruited people aged about 18 to 90 years across roughly 25 US areas. Cohort placement rested on clinical history that participants reported themselves. In germline, CDR1 is MGHDK, CDR2 SYGVNS. This CDR3 has 14 amino acids. With 3 bases removed from V and 1 base from J, the gap between germline ends came to 9 bases. The genes are TRBV25-1 and TRBJ1-1; D remains ambiguous. This receptor was identified in a woman aged 50 to 60 with acute COVID-19. The sample consisted of PBMCs or T cells enriched from blood (not recorded which). DNA of the CDR3: TGTGCCAGCAGTGAGTGGGCCTCGAACACTGAAGCTTTCTTT. This translates into CASSEWASNTEAFF.